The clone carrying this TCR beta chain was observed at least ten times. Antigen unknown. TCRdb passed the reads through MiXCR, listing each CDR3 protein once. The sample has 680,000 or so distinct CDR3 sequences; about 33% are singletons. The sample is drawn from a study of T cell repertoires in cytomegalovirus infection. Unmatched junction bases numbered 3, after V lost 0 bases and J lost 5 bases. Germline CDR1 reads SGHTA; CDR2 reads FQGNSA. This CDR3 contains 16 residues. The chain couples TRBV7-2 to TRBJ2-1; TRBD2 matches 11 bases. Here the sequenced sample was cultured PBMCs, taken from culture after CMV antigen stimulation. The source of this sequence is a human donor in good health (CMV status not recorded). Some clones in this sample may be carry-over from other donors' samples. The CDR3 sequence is CASSLATSGSHNEQFF. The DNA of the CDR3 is TGTGCCAGCAGCTTAGCCACTAGCGGGAGTCACAATGAGCAGTTCTTC.